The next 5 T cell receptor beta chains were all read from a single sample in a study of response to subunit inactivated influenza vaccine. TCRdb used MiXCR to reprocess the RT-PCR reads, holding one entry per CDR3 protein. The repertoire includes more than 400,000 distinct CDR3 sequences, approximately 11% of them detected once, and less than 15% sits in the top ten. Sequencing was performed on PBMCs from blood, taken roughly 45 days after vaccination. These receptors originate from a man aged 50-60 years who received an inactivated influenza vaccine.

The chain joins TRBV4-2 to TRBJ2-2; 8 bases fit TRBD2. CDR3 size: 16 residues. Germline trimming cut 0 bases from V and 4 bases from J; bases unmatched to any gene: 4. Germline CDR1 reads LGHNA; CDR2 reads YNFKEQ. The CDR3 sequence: CASSQETSGRTGELFF. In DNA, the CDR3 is TGTGCCAGCAGCCAAGAAACTAGCGGTCGCACCGGGGAGCTGTTTTTT.

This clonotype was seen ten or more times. The CDR3 loop is CASSPPPQGTDTQYF. The CDR3 DNA reads as TGTGCCAGCAGCCCTCCGCCACAGGGGACAGATACGCAGTATTTT. The rearrangement joins TRBV7-9 to TRBJ2-3, with 7 bases matching TRBD1. This CDR3 is built from 15 residues. The V segment lost 5 bases and the J segment 3 bases; nucleotides outside the gene matches: 8. Germline CDR1 and CDR2: SEHNR and FQNEAQ (reference sequence).

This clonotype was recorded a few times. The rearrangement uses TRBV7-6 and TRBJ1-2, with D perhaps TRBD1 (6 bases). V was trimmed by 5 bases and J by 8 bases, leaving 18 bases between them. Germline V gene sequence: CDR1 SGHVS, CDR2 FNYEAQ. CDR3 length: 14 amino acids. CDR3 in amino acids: CASSPLYREEGYTF. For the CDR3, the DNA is TGTGCCAGCAGCCCACTCTACAGGGAAGAGGGCTACACCTTC.

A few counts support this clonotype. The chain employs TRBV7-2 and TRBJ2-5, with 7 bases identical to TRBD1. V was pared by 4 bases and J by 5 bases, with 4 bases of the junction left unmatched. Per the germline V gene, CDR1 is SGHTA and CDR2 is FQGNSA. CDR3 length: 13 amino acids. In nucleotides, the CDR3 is TGTGCCAGCAGCTATTTGACAGGGGAGACCCAGTACTTC. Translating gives CASSYLTGETQYF.

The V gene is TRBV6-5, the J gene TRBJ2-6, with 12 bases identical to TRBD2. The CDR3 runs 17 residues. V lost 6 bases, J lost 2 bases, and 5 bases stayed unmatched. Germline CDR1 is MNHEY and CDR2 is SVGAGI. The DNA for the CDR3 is TGTGCCAGCAGGTTGACTAGCGGGAGTGCTGGGGCCAACGTCCTGACTTTC. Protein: CASRLTSGSAGANVLTF.